This entry is about one T cell receptor (beta chain). Original data processing: Estimated nucleated cell counts came from reference gene primer amplification. Profiled with immunoSEQ multiplex PCR; TCRdb holds only in-frame clones, not every one. V, J and clone size derive from that table, while D and trimming were established from the DNA sequence. Seen here are around 250,000 clones, around 84% observed once, and the top ten hold about 1.6%. This sample was taken from a study of blood T cell repertoires in COVID-19. Across the whole study: Some COVID-19 samples were acute and others convalescent; all came from the United States, Italy and Spain. From T cells, B-cell-depleted T cells, or PBMCs came the material, which was cDNA or gDNA.

This CDR3 comprises 16 residues. Trimming shortened V by 1 base and J by 5 bases, and 16 bases separated the two germline ends. Germline V gene sequence: CDR1 MNHNS, CDR2 SASEGT. The J gene is TRBJ2-3, the V gene TRBV6-1, with a possible D match to TRBD1 (5 bases). The sequence was collected from a middle-aged woman who had recovered from COVID-19. The specimen was peripheral blood. The chain's CDR3 is CASSEGQPGQGDTQYF. In nucleotides, the CDR3 is TGTGCCAGCAGTGAAGGACAGCCAGGGCAGGGAGATACGCAGTATTTT.